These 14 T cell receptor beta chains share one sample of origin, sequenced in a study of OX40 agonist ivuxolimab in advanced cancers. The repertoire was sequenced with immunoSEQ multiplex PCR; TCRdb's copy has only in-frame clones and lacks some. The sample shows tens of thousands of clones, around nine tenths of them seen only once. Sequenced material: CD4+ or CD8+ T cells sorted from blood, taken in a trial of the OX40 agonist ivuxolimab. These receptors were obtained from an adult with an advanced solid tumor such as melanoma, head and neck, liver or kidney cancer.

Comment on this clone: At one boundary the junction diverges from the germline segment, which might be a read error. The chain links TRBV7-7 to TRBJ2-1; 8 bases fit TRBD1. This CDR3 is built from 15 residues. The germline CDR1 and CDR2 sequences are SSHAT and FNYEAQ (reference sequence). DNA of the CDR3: TGTGCTAGCAGCTTTGACAGGGGATCCTACAATGAGCAGTTCTTC. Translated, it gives CASSFDRGSYNEQFF.

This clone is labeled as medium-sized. CDR3 amino acids: CASTSLGNGELFF. The CDR3 nucleotides are TGTGCCAGTACCAGTCTGGGAAACGGGGAGCTGTTTTTT. V is TRBV19 and J is TRBJ2-2; no firm D call. The germline V and J ends were trimmed by 7 bases and 7 bases, with 13 bases remaining between them. CDR1 and CDR2 (germline): LNHDA, SQIVND (reference sequence). This CDR3 has 13 amino acids.

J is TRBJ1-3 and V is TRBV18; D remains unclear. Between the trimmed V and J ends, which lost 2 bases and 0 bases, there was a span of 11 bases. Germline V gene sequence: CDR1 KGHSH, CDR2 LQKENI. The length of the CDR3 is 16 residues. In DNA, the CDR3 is TGTGCCAGCTCACCAGTTGAGTCTTTCTCTGGAAACACCATATATTTT. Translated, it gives CASSPVESFSGNTIYF.

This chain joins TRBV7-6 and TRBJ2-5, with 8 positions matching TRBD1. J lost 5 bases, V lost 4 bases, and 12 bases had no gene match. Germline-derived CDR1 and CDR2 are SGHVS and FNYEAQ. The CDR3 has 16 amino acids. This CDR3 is CASSSVGTGFGETQYF. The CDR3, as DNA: TGTGCCAGCAGCTCGGTAGGGACAGGTTTCGGGGAGACCCAGTACTTC. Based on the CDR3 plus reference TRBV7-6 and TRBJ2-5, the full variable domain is GAGVSQSPRYKVTKRGQDVALRCDPISGHVSLYWYRQALGQGPEFLTYFNYEAQQDKSGLPNDRFSAERPEGSISTLTIQRTEQRDSAMYRCASSSVGTGFGETQYFGPGTRLLVL.

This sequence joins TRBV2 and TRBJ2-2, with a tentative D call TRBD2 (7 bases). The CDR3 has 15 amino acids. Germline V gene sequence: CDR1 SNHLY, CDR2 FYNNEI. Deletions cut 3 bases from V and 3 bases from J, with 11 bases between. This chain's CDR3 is CASSDGGGDTGELFF. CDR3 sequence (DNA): TGTGCCAGCAGTGATGGAGGGGGGGACACCGGGGAGCTGTTTTTT.

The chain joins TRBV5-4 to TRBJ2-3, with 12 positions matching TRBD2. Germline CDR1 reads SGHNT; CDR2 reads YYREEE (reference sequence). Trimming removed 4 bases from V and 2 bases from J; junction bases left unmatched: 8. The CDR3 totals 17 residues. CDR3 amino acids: CASSEPSGRASTDTQYF. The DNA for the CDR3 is TGTGCCAGCAGCGAACCTAGCGGGAGGGCTTCCACAGATACGCAGTATTTT.

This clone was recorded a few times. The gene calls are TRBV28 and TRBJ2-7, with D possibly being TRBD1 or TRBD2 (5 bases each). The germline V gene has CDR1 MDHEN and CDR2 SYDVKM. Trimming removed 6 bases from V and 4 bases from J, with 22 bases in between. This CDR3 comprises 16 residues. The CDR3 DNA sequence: TGTGCCAGCAGCGCTCCCCCGGGGCCCCCCATTTACGAGCAGTACTTC. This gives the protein CASSAPPGPPIYEQYF.

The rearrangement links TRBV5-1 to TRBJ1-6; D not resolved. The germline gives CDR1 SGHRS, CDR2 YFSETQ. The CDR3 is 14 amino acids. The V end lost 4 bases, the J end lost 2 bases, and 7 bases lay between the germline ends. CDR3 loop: CASSAGTYNSPLHF. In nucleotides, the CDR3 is TGCGCCAGCAGCGCCGGGACCTATAATTCACCCCTCCACTTT.

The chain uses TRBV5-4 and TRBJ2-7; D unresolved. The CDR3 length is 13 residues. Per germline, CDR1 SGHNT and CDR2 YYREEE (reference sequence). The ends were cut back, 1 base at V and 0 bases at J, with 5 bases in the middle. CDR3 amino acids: CASSLTTSYEQYF. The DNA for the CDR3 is TGTGCCAGCAGCTTGACGACCTCCTACGAGCAGTACTTC.

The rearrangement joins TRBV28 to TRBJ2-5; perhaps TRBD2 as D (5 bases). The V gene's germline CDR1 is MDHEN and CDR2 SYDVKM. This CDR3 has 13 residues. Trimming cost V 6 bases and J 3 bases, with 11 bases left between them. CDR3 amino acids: CASREGRKETQYF. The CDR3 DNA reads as TGTGCCAGCAGAGAGGGCAGGAAAGAGACCCAGTACTTC.

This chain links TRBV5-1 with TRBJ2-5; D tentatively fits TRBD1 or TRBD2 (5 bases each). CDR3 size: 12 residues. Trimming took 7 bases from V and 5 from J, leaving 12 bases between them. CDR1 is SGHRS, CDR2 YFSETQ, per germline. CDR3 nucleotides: TGCGCCAGCGGGTCGGGGCTTGAGACCCAGTACTTC. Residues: CASGSGLETQYF.

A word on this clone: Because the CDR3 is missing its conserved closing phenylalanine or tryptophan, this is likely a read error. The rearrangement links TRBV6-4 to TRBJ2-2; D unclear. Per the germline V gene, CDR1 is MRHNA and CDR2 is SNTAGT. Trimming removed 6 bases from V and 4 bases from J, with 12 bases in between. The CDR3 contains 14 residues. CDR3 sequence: CASSEVRGTGELFL. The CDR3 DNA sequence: TGTGCCAGCAGCGAGGTGCGCGGCACCGGGGAGCTGTTTCTT.

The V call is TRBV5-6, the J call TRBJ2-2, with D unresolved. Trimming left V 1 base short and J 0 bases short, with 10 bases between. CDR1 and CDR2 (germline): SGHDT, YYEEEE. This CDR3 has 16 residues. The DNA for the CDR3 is TGTGCCAGCAGCTTGCTGGCAATATCGAACACCGGGGAGCTGTTTTTT. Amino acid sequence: CASSLLAISNTGELFF.

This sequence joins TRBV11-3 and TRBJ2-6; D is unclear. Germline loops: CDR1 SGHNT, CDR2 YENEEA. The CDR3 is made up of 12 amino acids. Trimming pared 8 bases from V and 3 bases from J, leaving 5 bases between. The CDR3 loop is CASGVGANVLTF. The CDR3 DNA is TGTGCCAGCGGGGTTGGGGCCAACGTCCTGACTTTC. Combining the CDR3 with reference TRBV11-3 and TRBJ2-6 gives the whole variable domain EAGVVQSPRYKIIEKKQPVAFWCNPISGHNTLYWYLQNLGQGPELLIRYENEEAVDDSQLPKDRFSAERLKGVDSTLKIQPAELGDSAVYLCASGVGANVLTFGAGSRLTVL.